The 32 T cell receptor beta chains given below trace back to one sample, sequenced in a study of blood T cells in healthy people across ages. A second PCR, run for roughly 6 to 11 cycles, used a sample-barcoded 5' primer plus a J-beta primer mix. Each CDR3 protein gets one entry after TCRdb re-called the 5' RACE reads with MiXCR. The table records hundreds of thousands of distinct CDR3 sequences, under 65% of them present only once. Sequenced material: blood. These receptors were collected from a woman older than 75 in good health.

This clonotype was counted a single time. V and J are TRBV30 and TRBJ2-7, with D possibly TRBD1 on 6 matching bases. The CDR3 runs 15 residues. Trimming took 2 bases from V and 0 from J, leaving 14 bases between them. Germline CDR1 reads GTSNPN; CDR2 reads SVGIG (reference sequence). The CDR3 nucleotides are TGTGCCTGGAGTACCGGGACAACCTTCTCCTACGAGCAGTACTTC. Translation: CAWSTGTTFSYEQYF.

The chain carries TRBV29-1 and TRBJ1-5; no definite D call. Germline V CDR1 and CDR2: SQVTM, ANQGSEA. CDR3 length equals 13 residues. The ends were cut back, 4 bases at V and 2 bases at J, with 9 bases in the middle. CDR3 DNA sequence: TGCAGCGTTGGAACTGACGGCAATCAGCCCCAGCATTTT. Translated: CSVGTDGNQPQHF.

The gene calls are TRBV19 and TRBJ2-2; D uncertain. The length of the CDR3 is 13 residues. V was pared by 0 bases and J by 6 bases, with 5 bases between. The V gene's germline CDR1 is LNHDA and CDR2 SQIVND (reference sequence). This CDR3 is CASSIDLSGELFF. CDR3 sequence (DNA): TGTGCCAGTAGTATAGATCTCTCCGGGGAGCTGTTTTTT.

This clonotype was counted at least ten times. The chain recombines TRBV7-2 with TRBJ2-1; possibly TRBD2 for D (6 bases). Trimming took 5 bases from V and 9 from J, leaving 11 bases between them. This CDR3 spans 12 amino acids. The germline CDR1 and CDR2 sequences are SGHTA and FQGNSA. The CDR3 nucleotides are TGTGCCAGCAGCCCCCCCGGGGGTGAGCAGTTCTTC. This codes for CASSPPGGEQFF. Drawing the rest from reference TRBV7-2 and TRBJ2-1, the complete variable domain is GAGVSQSPSNKVTEKGKDVELRCDPISGHTALYWYRQSLGQGLEFLIYFQGNSAPDKSGLPSDRFSAERTGGSVSTLTIQRTQQEDSAVYLCASSPPGGEQFFGPGTRLTVL.

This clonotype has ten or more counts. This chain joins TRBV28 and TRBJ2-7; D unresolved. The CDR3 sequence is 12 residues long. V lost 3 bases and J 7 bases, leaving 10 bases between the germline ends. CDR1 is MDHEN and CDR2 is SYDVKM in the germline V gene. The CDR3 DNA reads TGTGCCAGCAGTTTGGCGGTTAGAGAGCAGTACTTC. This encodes CASSLAVREQYF.

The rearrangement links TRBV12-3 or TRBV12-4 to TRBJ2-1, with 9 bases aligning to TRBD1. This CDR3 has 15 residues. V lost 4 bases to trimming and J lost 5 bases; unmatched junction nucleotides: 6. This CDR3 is CASSSAGTGNNEQFF. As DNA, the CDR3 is TGTGCCAGCAGTTCAGCCGGGACAGGGAACAATGAGCAGTTCTTC.

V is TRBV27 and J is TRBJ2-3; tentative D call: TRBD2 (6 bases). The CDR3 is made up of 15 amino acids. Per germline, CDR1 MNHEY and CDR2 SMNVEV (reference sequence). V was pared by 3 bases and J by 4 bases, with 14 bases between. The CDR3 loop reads CASSFAGTPADTQYF. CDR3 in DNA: TGTGCCAGCAGTTTCGCGGGGACCCCTGCAGATACGCAGTATTTT.

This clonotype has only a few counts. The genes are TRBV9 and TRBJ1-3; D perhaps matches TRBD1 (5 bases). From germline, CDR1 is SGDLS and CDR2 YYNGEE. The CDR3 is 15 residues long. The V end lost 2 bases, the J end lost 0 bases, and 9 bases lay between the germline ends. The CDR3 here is CASSVDMSSGNTIYF. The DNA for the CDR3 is TGTGCCAGCAGCGTGGACATGAGCTCTGGAAACACCATATATTTT.

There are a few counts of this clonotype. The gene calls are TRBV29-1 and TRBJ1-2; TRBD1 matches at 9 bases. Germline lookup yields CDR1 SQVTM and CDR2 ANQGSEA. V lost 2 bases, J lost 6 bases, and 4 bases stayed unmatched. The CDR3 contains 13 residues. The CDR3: CSVERGQGNGYTF. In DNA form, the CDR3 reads TGCAGCGTTGAAAGGGGACAGGGTAATGGCTACACCTTC.

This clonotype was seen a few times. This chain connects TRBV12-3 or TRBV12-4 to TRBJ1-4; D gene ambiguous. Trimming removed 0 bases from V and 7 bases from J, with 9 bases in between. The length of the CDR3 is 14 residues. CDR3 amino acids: CASSLAGSGEKLFF. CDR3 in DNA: TGTGCCAGCAGTTTAGCTGGATCGGGTGAAAAACTGTTTTTT.

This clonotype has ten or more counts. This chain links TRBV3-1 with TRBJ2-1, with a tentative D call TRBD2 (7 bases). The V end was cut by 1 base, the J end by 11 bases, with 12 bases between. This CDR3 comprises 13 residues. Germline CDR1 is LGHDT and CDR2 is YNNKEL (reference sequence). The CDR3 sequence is CASSQGEGGKQFF. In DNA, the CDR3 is TGTGCCAGCAGCCAAGGGGAGGGGGGAAAGCAGTTCTTC.

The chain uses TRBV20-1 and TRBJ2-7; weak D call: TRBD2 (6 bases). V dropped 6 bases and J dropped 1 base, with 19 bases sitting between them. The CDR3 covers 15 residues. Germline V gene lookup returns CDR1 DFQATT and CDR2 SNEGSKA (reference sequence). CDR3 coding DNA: TGCAGTGCCAAAAAAGGGGCTAGCGCTTCCTACGAGCAGTACTTC. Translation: CSAKKGASASYEQYF.

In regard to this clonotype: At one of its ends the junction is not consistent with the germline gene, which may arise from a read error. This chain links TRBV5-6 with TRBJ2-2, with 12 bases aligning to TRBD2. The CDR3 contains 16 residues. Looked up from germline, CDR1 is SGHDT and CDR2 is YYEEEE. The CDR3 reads CACSSTSGRHTGELFF. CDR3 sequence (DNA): TGTGCCTGCAGCTCCACTAGCGGGAGGCACACCGGGGAGCTGTTTTTT.

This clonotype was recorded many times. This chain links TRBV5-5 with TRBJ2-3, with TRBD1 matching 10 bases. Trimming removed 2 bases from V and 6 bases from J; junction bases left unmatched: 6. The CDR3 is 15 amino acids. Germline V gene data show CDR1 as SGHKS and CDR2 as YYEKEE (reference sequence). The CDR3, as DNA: TGTGCCAGCAGCTTTCCGGGACAGGGGAAGGATACGCAGTATTTT. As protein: CASSFPGQGKDTQYF.

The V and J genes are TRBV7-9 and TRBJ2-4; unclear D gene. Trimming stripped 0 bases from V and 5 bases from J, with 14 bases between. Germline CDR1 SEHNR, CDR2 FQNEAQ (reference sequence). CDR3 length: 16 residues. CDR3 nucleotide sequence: TGTGCCAGCAGCTTAGCCACATGGCAAACTGAAAACATTCAGTACTTC. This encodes CASSLATWQTENIQYF.

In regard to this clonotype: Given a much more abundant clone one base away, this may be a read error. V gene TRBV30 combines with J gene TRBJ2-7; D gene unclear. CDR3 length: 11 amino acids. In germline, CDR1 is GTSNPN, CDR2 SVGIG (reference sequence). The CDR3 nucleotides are TGTGCCAGGAGTGTACACGACGAGCAGTACTTC. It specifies CARSVHDEQYF.

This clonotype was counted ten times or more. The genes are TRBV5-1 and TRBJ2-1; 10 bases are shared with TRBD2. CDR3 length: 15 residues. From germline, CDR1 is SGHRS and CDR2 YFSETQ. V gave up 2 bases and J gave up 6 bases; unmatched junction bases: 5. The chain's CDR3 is CASSLASSGGNEQFF. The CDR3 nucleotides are TGCGCCAGCAGCTTAGCGTCTAGCGGGGGCAATGAGCAGTTCTTC.

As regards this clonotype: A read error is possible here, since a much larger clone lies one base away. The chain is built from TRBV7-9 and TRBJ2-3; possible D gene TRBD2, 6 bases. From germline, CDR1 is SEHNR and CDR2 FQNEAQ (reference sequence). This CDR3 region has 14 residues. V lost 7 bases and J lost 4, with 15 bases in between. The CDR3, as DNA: TGTGCCAGCAACTTTTCCCCGGGGGCAGATACGCAGTATTTT. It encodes CASNFSPGADTQYF.

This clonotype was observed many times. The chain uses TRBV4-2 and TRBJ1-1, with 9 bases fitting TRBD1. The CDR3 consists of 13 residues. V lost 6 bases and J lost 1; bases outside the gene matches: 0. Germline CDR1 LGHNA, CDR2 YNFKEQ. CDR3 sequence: CASRQGANTEAFF. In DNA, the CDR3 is TGTGCCAGCAGACAGGGGGCGAACACTGAAGCTTTCTTT.

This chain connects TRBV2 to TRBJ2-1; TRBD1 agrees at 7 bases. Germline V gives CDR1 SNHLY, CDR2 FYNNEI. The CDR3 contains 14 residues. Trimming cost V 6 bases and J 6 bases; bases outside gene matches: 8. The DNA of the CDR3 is TGTGCCAGCAGCAACCGACAGGGTCTCAATGAGCAGTTCTTC. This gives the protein CASSNRQGLNEQFF.

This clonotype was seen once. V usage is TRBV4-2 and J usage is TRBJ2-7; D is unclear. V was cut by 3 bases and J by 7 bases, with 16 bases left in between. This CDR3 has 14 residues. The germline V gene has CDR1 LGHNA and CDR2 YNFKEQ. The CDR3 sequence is CASSQVSDGDEQYF. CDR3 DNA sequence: TGTGCCAGCAGCCAGGTATCGGACGGCGATGAGCAGTACTTC.

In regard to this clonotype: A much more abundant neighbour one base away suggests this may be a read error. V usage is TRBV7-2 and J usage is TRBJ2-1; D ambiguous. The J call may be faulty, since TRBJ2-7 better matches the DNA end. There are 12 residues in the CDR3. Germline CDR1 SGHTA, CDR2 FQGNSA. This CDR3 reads CASSRSYNEQYF. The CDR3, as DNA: TGTGCCAGCAGCCGGTCCTACAATGAGCAGTACTTC.

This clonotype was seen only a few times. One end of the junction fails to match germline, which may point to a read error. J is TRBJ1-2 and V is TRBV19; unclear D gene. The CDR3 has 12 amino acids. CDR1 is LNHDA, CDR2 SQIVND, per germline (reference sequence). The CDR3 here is CTSNGRNYGYTF. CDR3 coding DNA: TGTACCAGTAACGGTCGAAACTATGGCTACACCTTC.

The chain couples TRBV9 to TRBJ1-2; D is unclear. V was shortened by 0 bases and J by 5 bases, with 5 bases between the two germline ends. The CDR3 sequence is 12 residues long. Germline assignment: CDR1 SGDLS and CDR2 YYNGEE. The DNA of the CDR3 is TGTGCCAGCAGCGTAGACGCGTATGGCTACACCTTC. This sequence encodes CASSVDAYGYTF.

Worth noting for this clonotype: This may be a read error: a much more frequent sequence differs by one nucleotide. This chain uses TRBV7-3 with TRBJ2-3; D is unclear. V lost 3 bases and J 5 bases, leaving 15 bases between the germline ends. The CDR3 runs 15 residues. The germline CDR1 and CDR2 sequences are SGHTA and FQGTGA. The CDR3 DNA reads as TGTGCCAGCAGCTTGATCTTCGGCAGGCTAGATACGCAGTATTTT. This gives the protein CASSLIFGRLDTQYF.

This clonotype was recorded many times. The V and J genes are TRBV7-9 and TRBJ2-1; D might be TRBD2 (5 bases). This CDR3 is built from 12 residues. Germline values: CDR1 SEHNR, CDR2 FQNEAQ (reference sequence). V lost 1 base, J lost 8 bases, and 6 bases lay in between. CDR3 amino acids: CASSLELDEQFF. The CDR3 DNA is TGTGCCAGCAGCTTAGAACTAGATGAGCAGTTCTTC.

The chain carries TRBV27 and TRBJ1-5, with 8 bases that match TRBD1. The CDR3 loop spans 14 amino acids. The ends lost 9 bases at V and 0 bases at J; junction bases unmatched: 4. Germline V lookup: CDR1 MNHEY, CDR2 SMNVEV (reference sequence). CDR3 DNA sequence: TGTGCCAGTAAACAGGGGGTTAGCAATCAGCCCCAGCATTTT. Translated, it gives CASKQGVSNQPQHF.

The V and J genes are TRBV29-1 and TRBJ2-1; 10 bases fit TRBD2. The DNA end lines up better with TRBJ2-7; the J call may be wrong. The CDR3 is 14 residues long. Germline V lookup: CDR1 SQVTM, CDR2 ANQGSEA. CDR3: CSATLAGVTNEQYF. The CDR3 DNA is TGCAGCGCAACTCTAGCGGGAGTAACTAATGAGCAGTACTTC.

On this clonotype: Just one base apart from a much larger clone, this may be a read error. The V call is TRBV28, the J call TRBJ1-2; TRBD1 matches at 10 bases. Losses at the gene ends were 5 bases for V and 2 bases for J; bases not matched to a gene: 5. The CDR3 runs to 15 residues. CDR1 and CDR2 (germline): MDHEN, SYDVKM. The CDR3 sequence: CASSPWTGGNYGYTF. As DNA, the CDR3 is TGTGCCAGCAGTCCATGGACAGGGGGAAACTATGGCTACACCTTC.

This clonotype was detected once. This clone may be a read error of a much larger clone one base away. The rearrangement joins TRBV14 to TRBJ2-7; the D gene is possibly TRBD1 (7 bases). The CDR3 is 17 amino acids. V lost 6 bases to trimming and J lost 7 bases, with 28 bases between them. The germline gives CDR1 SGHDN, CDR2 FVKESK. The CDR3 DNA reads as TGTGCCAGCAGTTACCACCCGCGGGACAGCTCCTACAATGAGCAGTACTTC. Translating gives CASSYHPRDSSYNEQYF. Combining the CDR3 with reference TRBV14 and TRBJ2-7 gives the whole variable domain EAGVTQFPSHSVIEKGQTVTLRCDPISGHDNLYWYRRVMGKEIKFLLHFVKESKQDESGMPNNRFLAERTGGTYSTLKVQPAELEDSGVYFCASSYHPRDSSYNEQYFGPGTRLTVT.

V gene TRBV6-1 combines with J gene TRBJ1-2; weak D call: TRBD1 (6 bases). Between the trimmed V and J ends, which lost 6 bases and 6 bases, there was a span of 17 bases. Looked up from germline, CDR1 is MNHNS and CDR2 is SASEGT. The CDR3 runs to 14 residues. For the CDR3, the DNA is TGTGCCAGCAGCGTGGACAGCCCCCGGGATGGCTACACCTTC. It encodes CASSVDSPRDGYTF.

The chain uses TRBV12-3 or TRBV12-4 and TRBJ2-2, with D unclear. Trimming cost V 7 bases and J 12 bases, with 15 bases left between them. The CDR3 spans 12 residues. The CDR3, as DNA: TGTGCCAGCAACCAGGACGGCCCTAAGCTGTTTTTT. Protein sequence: CASNQDGPKLFF.